The clone carrying this T cell receptor (beta chain) was seen many times. The second PCR ran roughly 7 to 11 cycles with a sample-barcoded 5' primer and J-beta primers. TCRdb processed the 5' RACE reads anew with MiXCR; each CDR3 protein has one entry. This sample has approximately 810,000 distinct CDR3 sequences, with 29% found just once. The CDR3 is made up of 16 amino acids. Germline CDR1 reads DFQATT; CDR2 reads SNEGSKA (reference sequence). Deletions cut 3 bases from V and 0 bases from J, with 14 bases between. This sample is drawn from a study of blood T cells in healthy people across ages. This chain links TRBV20-1 with TRBJ1-4; D is unclear. The sample comprised blood. This sequence originates from a woman over 75 in good health. CDR3 sequence reads: CSASPPHSTTNEKLFF. CDR3 sequence (DNA): TGCAGTGCTAGTCCTCCCCACTCCACAACTAATGAAAAACTGTTTTTT.